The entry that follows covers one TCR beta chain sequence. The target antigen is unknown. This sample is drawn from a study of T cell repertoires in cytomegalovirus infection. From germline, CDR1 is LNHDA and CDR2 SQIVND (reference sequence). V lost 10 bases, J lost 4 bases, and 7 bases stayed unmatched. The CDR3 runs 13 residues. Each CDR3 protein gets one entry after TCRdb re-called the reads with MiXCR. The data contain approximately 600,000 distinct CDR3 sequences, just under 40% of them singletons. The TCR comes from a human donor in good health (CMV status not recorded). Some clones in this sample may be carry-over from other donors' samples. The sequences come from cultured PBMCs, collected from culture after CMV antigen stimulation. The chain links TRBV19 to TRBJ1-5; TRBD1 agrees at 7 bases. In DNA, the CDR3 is TGTGCCACCTCGGACAGGAGAAATCAGCCCCAGCATTTT. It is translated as CATSDRRNQPQHF.